The sequence of this T cell receptor (beta chain) was determined in a study of cytomegalovirus exposure and HLA in healthy donors. Both 60 Vbeta primers and 13 Jbeta primers went into the PCR. Profiled with immunoSEQ multiplex PCR; TCRdb holds only in-frame clones, not every one. Counted here are roughly 170,000 clones, 84% occurring once; the ten biggest clones make up about 1.3%. The CDR3 consists of 14 residues. CDR1 is SNHLY, CDR2 FYNNEI, per germline. Trimming pared 6 bases from V and 5 bases from J, leaving 14 bases between. This clone was seen just once. Material for sequencing was PBMCs. The chain employs TRBV2 and TRBJ1-5, with D possibly being TRBD1 (6 bases). The origin of this receptor is a girl aged 2 to 9 in good health and CMV-seropositive. The CDR3 sequence: CASRGGGPHQPQHF. CDR3 in DNA: TGTGCCAGCAGAGGGGGGGGACCCCATCAGCCCCAGCATTTT.